This T cell receptor (beta chain) appears in the sequencing data of a study of shared clonotypes between healthy human individuals (dated by TCRdb to between 2020 and 2021). About the study as a whole: A couple of women and three men aged 18 to 49 years were included in the cohort. The study deeply sequenced blood TCR repertoires of five healthy adults to estimate repertoire size and the extent of clonotype sharing between individuals. To increase sequencing depth and limit assay-specific biases, different laboratories used diverse techniques to prepare libraries and sequence TCR repertoires. Between about 0.94 and 8.9 billion PBMCs per donor were obtained by leukapheresis.

The donors were healthy, HIV-negative adults who had no recently reported acute infections or vaccinations. Only Caucasian adults living in Nashville, Tennessee, USA were represented among the donors. For unsorted samples, roughly 81 million PBMCs were counted and genomic DNA was extracted with the QIAamp DNA Blood Mini kit. Blood was obtained by leukapheresis, after which PBMCs were separated by Ficoll-Histopaque density gradient centrifugation and cryopreserved in liquid nitrogen vapor phase. Using the deep immunoSEQ assay, multiplex PCR amplified TCR CDR3 regions from genomic DNA. For each cell subset, the extracted genomic DNA was distributed evenly across all wells of several immunoSEQ 96-well plates, and each plate served as one replicate. For unsorted PBMC, approximately 300 ng of genomic DNA, equivalent to about 30,000 T cell genomes, went into each replicate PCR. Ten immunoSEQ deep assay plates were used to sequence the unsorted PBMC genomic DNA. Purified libraries were measured with a Qubit 3.0 fluorometer, size-checked on a Bioanalyzer 2100, and measured again with the KAPA Library Quantification kit. Every immunoSEQ 96-well plate was sequenced on a separate single-read 150-cycle Illumina NextSeq 550 flow cell. Per the authors' processing: Because the immunoSEQ output held only junctional sequences and lacked quality scores, the filtering could not match the filtering applied to full-length reads. Sequences were annotated with PyIR, a Python wrapper for IgBLAST v1.9, and V/J genes and CDR3 were assigned using IMGT germline references. Reads were removed for weak V/J assignments (E-value above 1e-6), missing CDR3, stop codons, out-of-frame junctions, or ambiguous translated residues. V3J clonotypes were defined by identical inferred V gene, J gene, and CDR3 amino acid sequence. Percentage overlap between repertoires was computed as shared unique clonotypes divided by the size of the smaller repertoire. Richness of each repertoire was evaluated using RTK rarefaction, the Chao1 estimator, and Recon v2.1 estimates of unobserved clonotypes. TCRdb provides this immuneACCESS table in a form limited to in-frame rearrangements. Some clones are lacking; in checked studies, under half of them reflect an unresolved V gene, and why the rest are absent is not known. V and J calls and clone size are those listed in that table; D and trimming were worked out from the DNA. The table for this sample lists fewer than 650,000 clones; around 76% of them were counted only once. Around 12% of the sample rests with the top ten.

The junction shows trimming of 2 bases on V and 5 bases on J, plus 16 bases between the germline ends. CDR3 length: 16 amino acids, cysteine to phenylalanine. CDR3 DNA only is kept here, 48 bases in frame from base 1. Taken from the germline V gene, the CDR1 and CDR2 loops are SGHAT and FQNNGV. The table lists this clone with a count of one. What antigen it recognizes has not been identified. Per-base quality was not reported, and no clone a single base away is much larger than it. What the research found in general, with its limitations: The small number of donors limited the genetic and exposure-history diversity represented. Pairwise subsampling indicated that sequencing depth was expected to affect the degree of clonotype sharing among donors. Sampling was restricted to blood, and TCR repertoires in tissues likely differ from the TCR repertoires found in blood.

Sequencing was done on a sample of PBMCs. The receptor was derived from a woman in her forties in good health. Some clones in this sample may be carry-over from other donors' samples. Recombination connected TRBV11-2 to TRBJ2-1; too little of a D gene remains to name it. The CDR3 here reads CASSLRRRDANNEQFF. The DNA sequence is as follows: TGTGCCAGCAGCTTACGGCGCCGCGACGCCAACAATGAGCAGTTCTTC.